These T cell receptor beta chains were read from a single sample in a study of cytomegalovirus exposure and HLA in healthy donors. TCRdb keeps only in-frame clones here, not all; method: immunoSEQ multiplex PCR. The sample comprises roughly 160,000 clones, roughly four fifths of which are singletons, and around a tenth rests with the top ten. The sample comprised PBMCs. These receptors all come from a man in his fifties in good health and CMV-seropositive. CDR3s include the opening cysteine and the closing phenylalanine or tryptophan. The D gene is left open where the match is weak. Clone size is shown for a subset of rows, as once, few, many or a class of expanded clone.

v_gene: TRBV19
abundance: .
d_gene: TRBD2
j_gene: TRBJ2-7
len: 15
CDR3aa: CASSGGLAGVSEQYF
CDR3nt: TGTGCCAGTAGTGGGGGACTAGCGGGAGTCAGCGAGCAGTACTTC

v_gene: TRBV7-2
abundance: .
d_gene: .
j_gene: TRBJ2-7
len: 13
CDR3aa: CASSLTVTYEQYF
CDR3nt: TGTGCCAGCAGTTTAACAGTAACCTACGAGCAGTACTTC

v_gene: TRBV19
abundance: .
d_gene: .
j_gene: TRBJ1-5
len: 13
CDR3aa: CASSEQVDQPQHF
CDR3nt: TGTGCCAGTAGTGAACAGGTGGATCAGCCCCAGCATTTT

v_gene: TRBV5-6
abundance: .
d_gene: .
j_gene: TRBJ1-6
len: 14
CDR3aa: CASSLVPYMESLHF
CDR3nt: TGTGCCAGCAGCTTGGTACCCTATATGGAGTCCCTCCACTTT

v_gene: TRBV5-1
abundance: .
d_gene: TRBD1
j_gene: TRBJ1-4
len: 15
CDR3aa: CASSFGQGNYEKLFF
CDR3nt: TGCGCCAGCAGCTTTGGACAGGGGAACTACGAAAAACTGTTTTTT

v_gene: TRBV29-1
abundance: .
d_gene: .
j_gene: TRBJ1-2
len: 13
CDR3aa: CSVSLGDNYGYTF
CDR3nt: TGCAGCGTATCGCTAGGGGATAACTATGGCTACACCTTC

v_gene: TRBV6-5
abundance: .
d_gene: TRBD1
j_gene: TRBJ1-1
len: 16
CDR3aa: CASSYGTGGGGTEAFF
CDR3nt: TGTGCCAGCAGTTACGGGACAGGGGGCGGCGGCACTGAAGCTTTCTTT

v_gene: TRBV18
abundance: .
d_gene: TRBD1
j_gene: TRBJ1-1
len: 16
CDR3aa: CASSPINPGTGVEAFF
CDR3nt: TGTGCCAGCTCACCCATTAACCCCGGGACAGGGGTTGAAGCTTTCTTT

v_gene: TRBV7-6
abundance: few
d_gene: TRBD1
j_gene: TRBJ1-6
len: 15
CDR3aa: CASSLGQGNNSPLHF
CDR3nt: TGTGCCAGCAGCCTCGGACAGGGGAATAATTCACCCCTCCACTTT

v_gene: TRBV6-5
abundance: .
d_gene: TRBD1
j_gene: TRBJ2-7
len: 15
CDR3aa: CASTNIGTGGVVQYF
CDR3nt: TGTGCCAGCACCAACATAGGGACAGGTGGAGTGGTGCAGTACTTC

v_gene: TRBV7-2
abundance: .
d_gene: .
j_gene: TRBJ2-2
len: 13
CDR3aa: CASSTANTGELFF
CDR3nt: TGTGCCAGCAGCACGGCGAACACCGGGGAGCTGTTTTTT

v_gene: TRBV25-1
abundance: .
d_gene: .
j_gene: TRBJ1-1
len: 15
CDR3aa: CASSESPAADTEAFF
CDR3nt: TGTGCCAGCAGTGAATCCCCCGCCGCGGACACTGAAGCTTTCTTT

v_gene: TRBV11-2
abundance: .
d_gene: .
j_gene: TRBJ1-4
len: 11
CDR3aa: CASSRFEKLFF
CDR3nt: TGTGCCAGCAGCCGTTTCGAAAAACTGTTTTTT

v_gene: TRBV7-3
abundance: .
d_gene: .
j_gene: TRBJ2-2
len: 16
CDR3aa: CASSLRVGGNAGELFF
CDR3nt: TGTGCCAGCAGCTTAAGGGTGGGGGGAAACGCCGGGGAGCTGTTTTTT

v_gene: TRBV7-2
abundance: .
d_gene: .
j_gene: TRBJ2-7
len: 14
CDR3aa: CASSLTGNPYEQYF
CDR3nt: TGTGCCAGCAGCTTGACAGGAAATCCCTACGAGCAGTACTTC

v_gene: TRBV2
abundance: .
d_gene: TRBD2
j_gene: TRBJ2-1
len: 17
CDR3aa: CASSVTGGAASYNEQFF
CDR3nt: TGTGCCAGCAGTGTCACGGGGGGGGCCGCCTCCTACAATGAGCAGTTCTTC

v_gene: TRBV21-1
abundance: many
d_gene: .
j_gene: TRBJ1-5
len: 15
CDR3aa: CASSKQDRRNQPQHF
CDR3nt: TGTGCCAGCAGCAAACAGGACAGACGCAATCAGCCCCAGCATTTT

v_gene: TRBV29-1
abundance: .
d_gene: .
j_gene: TRBJ2-5
len: 12
CDR3aa: CSALQGGETQYF
CDR3nt: TGCAGCGCCTTACAGGGCGGGGAGACCCAGTACTTC

v_gene: TRBV5-5
abundance: .
d_gene: TRBD1
j_gene: TRBJ2-7
len: 16
CDR3aa: CASSLGQGLSGYEQYF
CDR3nt: TGTGCCAGCAGCTTGGGACAGGGATTATCTGGGTACGAGCAGTACTTC

v_gene: TRBV27
abundance: few
d_gene: TRBD1
j_gene: TRBJ1-2
len: 15
CDR3aa: CASSSRRSGGSGYTF
CDR3nt: TGTGCCAGCAGTTCCCGAAGGTCAGGGGGCAGTGGCTACACCTTC

v_gene: TRBV28
abundance: .
d_gene: .
j_gene: TRBJ1-1
len: 14
CDR3aa: CASSPPGDETEAFF
CDR3nt: TGTGCCAGCAGTCCCCCCGGAGATGAAACTGAAGCTTTCTTT

v_gene: TRBV4-1
abundance: once
d_gene: TRBD2
j_gene: TRBJ2-2
len: 19
CDR3aa: CASSQGRGGGASSTGELFF
CDR3nt: TGCGCCAGCAGCCAAGGAAGAGGCGGGGGGGCCTCTAGCACCGGGGAGCTGTTTTTT

v_gene: TRBV9
abundance: .
d_gene: TRBD2
j_gene: TRBJ2-3
len: 16
CDR3aa: CASSPGLAVGTDTQYF
CDR3nt: TGTGCCAGCAGCCCCGGACTAGCAGTGGGCACAGATACGCAGTATTTT

v_gene: TRBV5-5
abundance: .
d_gene: .
j_gene: TRBJ2-6
len: 14
CDR3aa: CASSLQIPGLVLTF
CDR3nt: TGTGCCAGCAGCTTGCAGATACCGGGACTCGTCCTGACTTTC

v_gene: TRBV7-2
abundance: .
d_gene: .
j_gene: TRBJ1-5
len: 15
CDR3aa: CASSLVANSNQPQHF
CDR3nt: TGTGCCAGCAGCTTAGTGGCCAATAGCAATCAGCCCCAGCATTTT

v_gene: TRBV2
abundance: .
d_gene: .
j_gene: TRBJ1-1
len: 16
CDR3aa: CASSPSWAAGGVVAFF
CDR3nt: TGTGCCAGCAGCCCGTCATGGGCAGCCGGGGGAGTGGTAGCTTTCTTT

v_gene: TRBV10-3
abundance: .
d_gene: TRBD2
j_gene: TRBJ2-2
len: 16
CDR3aa: CAISDRDYGPTGELFF
CDR3nt: TGTGCCATCAGTGATAGGGACTACGGTCCGACCGGGGAGCTGTTTTTT

v_gene: TRBV7-3
abundance: few
d_gene: .
j_gene: TRBJ1-3
len: 13
CDR3aa: CASSPPQGNTIYF
CDR3nt: TGTGCCAGCAGCCCACCACAGGGAAACACCATATATTTT

v_gene: TRBV7-8
abundance: few
d_gene: TRBD2
j_gene: TRBJ2-1
len: 15
CDR3aa: CASSPRRGAHNEQFF
CDR3nt: TGTGCCAGCAGCCCCAGGCGGGGGGCCCACAATGAGCAGTTCTTC

v_gene: TRBV11-2
abundance: .
d_gene: .
j_gene: TRBJ2-2
len: 15
CDR3aa: CASSPRGSNTGELFF
CDR3nt: TGTGCCAGCAGCCCCAGAGGTTCGAACACCGGGGAGCTGTTTTTT

v_gene: TRBV30
abundance: .
d_gene: TRBD1
j_gene: TRBJ1-3
len: 17
CDR3aa: CASGKGRQGARGNTIYF
CDR3nt: TGTGCCTCAGGGAAGGGTCGGCAGGGGGCACGAGGAAACACCATATATTTT

v_gene: TRBV7-9
abundance: .
d_gene: .
j_gene: TRBJ1-1
len: 15
CDR3aa: CASSLGQGLGTEAFF
CDR3nt: TGTGCCAGCAGCCTAGGGCAGGGCTTGGGCACTGAAGCTTTCTTT

v_gene: TRBV28
abundance: .
d_gene: TRBD1
j_gene: TRBJ1-2
len: 14
CDR3aa: CASSFSHRGGGYTF
CDR3nt: TGTGCCAGCAGTTTCTCTCACAGGGGTGGTGGCTACACCTTC

v_gene: TRBV27
abundance: .
d_gene: TRBD2
j_gene: TRBJ2-7
len: 13
CDR3aa: CASSPAGGYEQYF
CDR3nt: TGTGCCAGCAGTCCCGCGGGGGGCTACGAGCAGTACTTC

v_gene: TRBV29-1
abundance: .
d_gene: TRBD1
j_gene: TRBJ2-7
len: 15
CDR3aa: CSVEASGTGAYEQYF
CDR3nt: TGCAGCGTTGAAGCCTCGGGGACAGGGGCTTACGAGCAGTACTTC

v_gene: TRBV6-1
abundance: .
d_gene: TRBD2
j_gene: TRBJ2-1
len: 13
CDR3aa: CASSATSFNEQFF
CDR3nt: TGTGCCAGCAGTGCGACTAGCTTCAATGAGCAGTTCTTC

v_gene: TRBV28
abundance: once
d_gene: .
j_gene: TRBJ2-5
len: 14
CDR3aa: CASSFRAGLETQYF
CDR3nt: TGTGCCAGCAGTTTCCGGGCGGGATTGGAGACCCAGTACTTC

v_gene: TRBV5-4
abundance: .
d_gene: .
j_gene: TRBJ2-2
len: 14
CDR3aa: CASSLFANTGELFF
CDR3nt: TGTGCCAGCAGCTTGTTCGCGAACACCGGGGAGCTGTTTTTT

v_gene: TRBV28
abundance: .
d_gene: .
j_gene: TRBJ1-4
len: 15
CDR3aa: CASSVFGLTNEKLFF
CDR3nt: TGTGCCAGCAGTGTCTTTGGACTGACTAATGAAAAACTGTTTTTT

v_gene: TRBV4-3
abundance: .
d_gene: .
j_gene: TRBJ1-4
len: 13
CDR3aa: CASSQARGMGLFF
CDR3nt: TGCGCCAGCAGCCAAGCCAGGGGCATGGGCCTGTTTTTT

v_gene: TRBV19
abundance: .
d_gene: TRBD2
j_gene: TRBJ2-2
len: 20
CDR3aa: CASSRPLVAGVWSDTGELFF
CDR3nt: TGTGCCAGTTCTCGACCACTTGTAGCGGGAGTTTGGTCCGACACCGGGGAGCTGTTTTTT

v_gene: TRBV7-9
abundance: .
d_gene: .
j_gene: TRBJ2-7
len: 16
CDR3aa: CASSLEGRGHTYEQYF
CDR3nt: TGTGCCAGCAGCTTAGAAGGGCGGGGGCATACCTACGAGCAGTACTTC

v_gene: TRBV6-5
abundance: .
d_gene: TRBD2
j_gene: TRBJ2-1
len: 15
CDR3aa: CASSSGLPSYNEQFF
CDR3nt: TGTGCCAGCAGTTCGGGACTACCCTCCTACAATGAGCAGTTCTTC

v_gene: TRBV29-1
abundance: .
d_gene: .
j_gene: TRBJ2-1
len: 13
CDR3aa: CSVGTGSVNEQFF
CDR3nt: TGCAGCGTTGGGACGGGGTCGGTCAATGAGCAGTTCTTC

v_gene: TRBV28
abundance: .
d_gene: TRBD2
j_gene: TRBJ2-1
len: 15
CDR3aa: CASGVLAQTYNEQFF
CDR3nt: TGTGCCAGCGGGGTACTAGCGCAGACTTACAATGAGCAGTTCTTC

v_gene: TRBV11-2
abundance: once
d_gene: .
j_gene: TRBJ1-1
len: 15
CDR3aa: CASSPNVWGNTEAFF
CDR3nt: TGTGCCAGCAGCCCCAACGTTTGGGGCAACACTGAAGCTTTCTTT

v_gene: TRBV5-1
abundance: .
d_gene: .
j_gene: TRBJ1-1
len: 16
CDR3aa: CASSEAGLAGETEAFF
CDR3nt: TGCGCCAGCAGTGAAGCGGGATTGGCCGGGGAGACTGAAGCTTTCTTT

v_gene: TRBV6-5
abundance: .
d_gene: TRBD2
j_gene: TRBJ2-3
len: 14
CDR3aa: CASKRETNTDTQYF
CDR3nt: TGTGCCAGCAAGCGGGAGACAAACACAGATACGCAGTATTTT

v_gene: TRBV15
abundance: .
d_gene: .
j_gene: TRBJ2-7
len: 15
CDR3aa: CATSHDSAPTYEQYF
CDR3nt: TGTGCCACCAGCCATGACAGCGCGCCTACCTACGAGCAGTACTTC

v_gene: TRBV2
abundance: .
d_gene: TRBD2
j_gene: TRBJ2-1
len: 15
CDR3aa: CASSVSRGAGNEQFF
CDR3nt: TGTGCCAGCAGTGTTTCGCGGGGGGCCGGCAATGAGCAGTTCTTC

v_gene: TRBV15
abundance: .
d_gene: TRBD1
j_gene: TRBJ2-7
len: 15
CDR3aa: CATSRNSGTAYEQYF
CDR3nt: TGTGCCACCAGCAGAAACTCCGGGACAGCCTACGAGCAGTACTTC

v_gene: TRBV11-1
abundance: .
d_gene: .
j_gene: TRBJ2-1
len: 12
CDR3aa: CASSLGGLVQFF
CDR3nt: TGTGCCAGCAGCTTAGGAGGACTGGTACAGTTCTTC

v_gene: TRBV6-1
abundance: .
d_gene: TRBD2
j_gene: TRBJ2-7
len: 17
CDR3aa: CASSENWMAGGSYEQYF
CDR3nt: TGTGCCAGCAGTGAAAACTGGATGGCGGGGGGCTCCTACGAGCAGTACTTC

v_gene: TRBV5-6
abundance: .
d_gene: .
j_gene: TRBJ2-7
len: 12
CDR3aa: CASSLASYEQYF
CDR3nt: TGTGCCAGCAGCTTGGCGTCCTACGAGCAGTACTTC